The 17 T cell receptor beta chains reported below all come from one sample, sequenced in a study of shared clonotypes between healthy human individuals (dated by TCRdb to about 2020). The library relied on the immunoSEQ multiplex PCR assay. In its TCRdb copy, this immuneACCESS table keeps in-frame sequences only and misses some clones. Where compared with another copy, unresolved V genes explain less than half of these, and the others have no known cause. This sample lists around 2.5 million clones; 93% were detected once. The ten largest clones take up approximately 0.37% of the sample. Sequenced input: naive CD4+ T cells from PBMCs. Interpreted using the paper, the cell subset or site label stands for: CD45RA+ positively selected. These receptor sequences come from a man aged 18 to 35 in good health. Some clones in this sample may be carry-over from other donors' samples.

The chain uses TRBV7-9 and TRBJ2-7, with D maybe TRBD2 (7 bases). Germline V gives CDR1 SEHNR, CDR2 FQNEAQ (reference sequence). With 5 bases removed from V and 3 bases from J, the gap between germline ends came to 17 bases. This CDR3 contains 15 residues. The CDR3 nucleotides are TGTGCCAGCAGCGCGTCCGGGGGGCGCGTCTACGAGCAGTACTTC. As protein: CASSASGGRVYEQYF.

The DNA of the CDR3 is TGTGCCAGCCGAGACGACAAAGCAAAGAATGAAAAACTGTTTTTT. This codes for CASRDDKAKNEKLFF. The J gene is TRBJ1-4, the V gene TRBV27; D unresolved. CDR3 size: 15 residues. V was cut by 8 bases and J by 5 bases, with 18 bases left in between. Germline CDR1 is MNHEY and CDR2 is SMNVEV (reference sequence).

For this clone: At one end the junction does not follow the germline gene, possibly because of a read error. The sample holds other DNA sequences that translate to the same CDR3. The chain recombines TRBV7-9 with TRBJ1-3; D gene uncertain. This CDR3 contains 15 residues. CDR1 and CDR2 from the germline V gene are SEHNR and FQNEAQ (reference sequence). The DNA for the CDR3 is TGTGCCAGCAGCTTAGCCGGTGTAGCAGGAAACACCATATACTTT. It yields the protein CASSLAGVAGNTIYF.

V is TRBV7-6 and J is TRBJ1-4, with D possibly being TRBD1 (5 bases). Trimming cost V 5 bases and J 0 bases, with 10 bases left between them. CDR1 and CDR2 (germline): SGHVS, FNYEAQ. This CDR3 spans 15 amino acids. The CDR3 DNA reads TGTGCCAGCAGCGTCCAGGGTGCAACTAATGAAAAACTGTTTTTT. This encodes CASSVQGATNEKLFF.

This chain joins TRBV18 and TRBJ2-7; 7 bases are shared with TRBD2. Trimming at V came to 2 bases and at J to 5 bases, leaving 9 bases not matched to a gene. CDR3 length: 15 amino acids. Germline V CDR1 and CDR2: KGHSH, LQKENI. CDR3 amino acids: CASSPMAGESNEQYF. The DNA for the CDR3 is TGTGCCAGCTCACCAATGGCGGGGGAAAGCAACGAGCAGTACTTC.

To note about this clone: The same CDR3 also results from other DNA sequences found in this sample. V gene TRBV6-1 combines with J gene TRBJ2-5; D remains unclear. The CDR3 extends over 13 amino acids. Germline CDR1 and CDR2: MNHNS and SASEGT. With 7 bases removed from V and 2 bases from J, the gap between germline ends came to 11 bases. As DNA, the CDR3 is TGTGCCAGCATCCTGGGAACGCAAGAGACCCAGTACTTC. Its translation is CASILGTQETQYF.

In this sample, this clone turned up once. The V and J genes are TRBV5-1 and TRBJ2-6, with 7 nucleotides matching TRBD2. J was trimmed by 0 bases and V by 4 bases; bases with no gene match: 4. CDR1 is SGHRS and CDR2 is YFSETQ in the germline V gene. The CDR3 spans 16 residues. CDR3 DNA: TGCGCCAGCAGCCGGGGGGAGGACTCTGGGGCCAACGTCCTGACTTTC. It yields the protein CASSRGEDSGANVLTF. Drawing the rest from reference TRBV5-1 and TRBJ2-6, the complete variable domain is KAGVTQTPRYLIKTRGQQVTLSCSPISGHRSVSWYQQTPGQGLQFLFEYFSETQRNKGNFPGRFSGRQFSNSRSEMNVSTLELGDSALYLCASSRGEDSGANVLTFGAGSRLTVL.

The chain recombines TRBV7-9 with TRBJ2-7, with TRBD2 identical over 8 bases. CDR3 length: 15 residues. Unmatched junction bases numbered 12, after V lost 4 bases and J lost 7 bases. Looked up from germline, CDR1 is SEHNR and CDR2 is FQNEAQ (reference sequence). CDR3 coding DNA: TGTGCCAGCAGCTCCTTAGCGGGACCCTTGGGGGAGCAGTACTTC. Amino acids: CASSSLAGPLGEQYF.

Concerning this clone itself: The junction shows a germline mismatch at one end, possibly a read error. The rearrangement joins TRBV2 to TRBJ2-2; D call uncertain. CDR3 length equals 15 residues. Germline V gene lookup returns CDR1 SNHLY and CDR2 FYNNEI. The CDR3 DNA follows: TGTGCCAGCAGTGCCGAGACACCGAAAACCGGGGAGCTGTTTTTT. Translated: CASSAETPKTGELFF.

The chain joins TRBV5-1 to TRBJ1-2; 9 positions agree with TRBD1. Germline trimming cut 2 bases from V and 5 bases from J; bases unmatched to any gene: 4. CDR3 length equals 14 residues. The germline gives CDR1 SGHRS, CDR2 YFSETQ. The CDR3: CASSFRTGDYGYTF. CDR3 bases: TGCGCCAGCAGCTTCCGGACAGGGGATTATGGCTACACCTTC.

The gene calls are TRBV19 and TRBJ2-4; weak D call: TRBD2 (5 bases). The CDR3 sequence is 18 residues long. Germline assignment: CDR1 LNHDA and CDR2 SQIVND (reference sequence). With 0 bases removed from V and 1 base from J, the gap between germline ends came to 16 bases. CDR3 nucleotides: TGTGCCAGTAGTATAGATCTGGGCGGGTTGGGGGCCAAAAACATTCAGTACTTC. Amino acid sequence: CASSIDLGGLGAKNIQYF. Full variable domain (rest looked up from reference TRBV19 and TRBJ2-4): DGGITQSPKYLFRKEGQNVTLSCEQNLNHDAMYWYRQDPGQGLRLIYYSQIVNDFQKGDIAEGYSVSREKKESFPLTVTSAQKNPTAFYLCASSIDLGGLGAKNIQYFGAGTRLSVL.

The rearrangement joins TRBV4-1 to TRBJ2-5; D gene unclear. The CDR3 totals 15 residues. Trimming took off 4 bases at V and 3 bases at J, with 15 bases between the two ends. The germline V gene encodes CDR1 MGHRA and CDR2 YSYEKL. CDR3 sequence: CASSPRPPTEETQYF. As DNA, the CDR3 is TGCGCCAGCAGCCCCAGGCCCCCGACGGAAGAGACCCAGTACTTC.

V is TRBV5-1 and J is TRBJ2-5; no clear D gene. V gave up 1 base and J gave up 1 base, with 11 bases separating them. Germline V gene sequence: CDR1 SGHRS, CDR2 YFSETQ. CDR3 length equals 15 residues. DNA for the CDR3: TGCGCCAGCAGCTTGATCGGGCAGCCCCAAGAGACCCAGTACTTC. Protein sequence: CASSLIGQPQETQYF. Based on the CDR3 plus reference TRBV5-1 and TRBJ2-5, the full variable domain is KAGVTQTPRYLIKTRGQQVTLSCSPISGHRSVSWYQQTPGQGLQFLFEYFSETQRNKGNFPGRFSGRQFSNSRSEMNVSTLELGDSALYLCASSLIGQPQETQYFGPGTRLLVL.

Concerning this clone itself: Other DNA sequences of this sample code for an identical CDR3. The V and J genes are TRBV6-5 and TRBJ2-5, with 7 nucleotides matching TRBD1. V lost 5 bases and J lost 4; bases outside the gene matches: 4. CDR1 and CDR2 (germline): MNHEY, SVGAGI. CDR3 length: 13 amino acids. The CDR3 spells CASSRTGGETQYF. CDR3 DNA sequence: TGTGCCAGCAGTCGGACAGGTGGAGAGACCCAGTACTTC.

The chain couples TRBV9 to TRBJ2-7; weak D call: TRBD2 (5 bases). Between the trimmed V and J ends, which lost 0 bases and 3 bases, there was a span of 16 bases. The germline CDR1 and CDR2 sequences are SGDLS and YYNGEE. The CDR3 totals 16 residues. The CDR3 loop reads CASSVGTRSLSYEQYF. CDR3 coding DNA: TGTGCCAGCAGCGTAGGAACTAGGAGTCTCAGCTACGAGCAGTACTTC.

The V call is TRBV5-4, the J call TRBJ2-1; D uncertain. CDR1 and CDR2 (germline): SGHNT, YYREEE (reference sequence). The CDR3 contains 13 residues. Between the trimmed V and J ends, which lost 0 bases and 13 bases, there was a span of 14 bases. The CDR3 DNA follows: TGTGCCAGCAGCTTGGAGACCACCAAGGAACAGTTCTTC. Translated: CASSLETTKEQFF. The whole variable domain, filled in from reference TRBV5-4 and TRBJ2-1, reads ETGVTQSPTHLIKTRGQQVTLRCSSQSGHNTVSWYQQALGQGPQFIFQYYREEENGRGNFPPRFSGLQFPNYSSELNVNALELDDSALYLCASSLETTKEQFFGPGTRLTVL.

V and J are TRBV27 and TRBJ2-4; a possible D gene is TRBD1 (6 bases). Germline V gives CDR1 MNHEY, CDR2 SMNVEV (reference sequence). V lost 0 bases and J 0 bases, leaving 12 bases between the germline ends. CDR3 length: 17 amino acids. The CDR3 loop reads CASSLSVAGVAKNIQYF. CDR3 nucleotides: TGTGCCAGCAGTTTATCAGTGGCAGGGGTAGCCAAAAACATTCAGTACTTC.